The clone carrying this T cell receptor beta chain was observed many times. Its cognate antigen is unknown. There were no patients who had received any treatment before thyroid surgery. MiXCR was used by TCRdb to re-call the PCR reads. The sample has some 31,000 clones, approximately 19% seen once. This sample stems from a study of metastatic and nonmetastatic thyroid tumors. As for the study in general: Repertoires were compared across blood and tumor or nodule tissue from malignant and benign thyroid patients. Study-wide results and limits: Reportedly, malignant thyroid tumors had significantly higher TCR beta diversity than benign nodules, in blood and tumor.

The germline V gene encodes CDR1 SGDLS and CDR2 YYNGEE. This CDR3 region has 18 residues. Trimming removed 2 bases from V and 3 bases from J; junction bases left unmatched: 9. The sample taken for sequencing was blood. This TCR was recovered from a female donor with papillary thyroid cancer or a benign thyroid nodule (not recorded which). Some clones in this sample may be carry-over from other donors' samples. The J gene is TRBJ2-5, the V gene TRBV9, with 14 bases aligning to TRBD2. The CDR3 is CASSVGTSGGGPEETQYF. DNA of the CDR3: TGTGCCAGCAGCGTTGGGACTAGCGGGGGAGGACCGGAAGAGACCCAGTACTTC.